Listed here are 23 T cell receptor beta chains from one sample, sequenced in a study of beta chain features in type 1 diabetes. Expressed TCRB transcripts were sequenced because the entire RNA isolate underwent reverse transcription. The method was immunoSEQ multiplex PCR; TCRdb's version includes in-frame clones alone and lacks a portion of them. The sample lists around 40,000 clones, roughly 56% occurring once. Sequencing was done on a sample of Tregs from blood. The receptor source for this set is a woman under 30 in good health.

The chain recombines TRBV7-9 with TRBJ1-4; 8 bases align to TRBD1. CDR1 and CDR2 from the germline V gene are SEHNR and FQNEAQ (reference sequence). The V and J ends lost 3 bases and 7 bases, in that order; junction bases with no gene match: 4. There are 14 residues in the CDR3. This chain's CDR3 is CASSFSDRVEKLFF. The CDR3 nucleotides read TGTGCCAGCAGCTTTTCGGACAGGGTTGAAAAACTGTTTTTT.

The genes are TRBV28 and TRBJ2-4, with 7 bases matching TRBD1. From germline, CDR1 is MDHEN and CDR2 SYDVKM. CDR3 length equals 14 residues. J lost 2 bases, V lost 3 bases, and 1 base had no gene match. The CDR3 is CASSFRGSKNIQYF. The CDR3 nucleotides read TGTGCCAGCAGTTTCAGGGGGTCCAAAAACATTCAGTACTTC.

CDR3 in amino acids: CASSFPGDRETQYF. The CDR3 region has the DNA TGTGCCAGCTCCTTCCCTGGAGATAGGGAGACCCAGTACTTC. The V call is TRBV18, the J call TRBJ2-5; no firm D call. Per the germline V gene, CDR1 is KGHSH and CDR2 is LQKENI. Trimming cost V 6 bases and J 5 bases, with 16 bases left between them. This CDR3 region has 14 residues.

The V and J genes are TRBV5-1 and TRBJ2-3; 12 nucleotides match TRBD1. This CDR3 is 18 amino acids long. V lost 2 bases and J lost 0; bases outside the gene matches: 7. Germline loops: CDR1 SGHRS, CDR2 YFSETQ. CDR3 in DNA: TGCGCCAGCAGCTTAAGGGACAGGGGGCCTTACAGCACAGATACGCAGTATTTT. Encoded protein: CASSLRDRGPYSTDTQYF.

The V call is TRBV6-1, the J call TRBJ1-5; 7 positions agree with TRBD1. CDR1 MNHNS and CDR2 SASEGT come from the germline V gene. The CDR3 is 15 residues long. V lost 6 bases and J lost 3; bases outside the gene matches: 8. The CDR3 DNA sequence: TGTGCCAGCAGCGAAACAGGGGCGTACAATCAGCCCCAGCATTTT. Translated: CASSETGAYNQPQHF.

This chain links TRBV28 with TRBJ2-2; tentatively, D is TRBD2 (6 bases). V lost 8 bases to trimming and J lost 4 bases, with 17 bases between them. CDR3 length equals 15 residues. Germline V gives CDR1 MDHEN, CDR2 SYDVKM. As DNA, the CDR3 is TGTGCCAGCGGCGGGGCCCTGACAGTCACCGGGGAGCTGTTTTTT. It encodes CASGGALTVTGELFF.

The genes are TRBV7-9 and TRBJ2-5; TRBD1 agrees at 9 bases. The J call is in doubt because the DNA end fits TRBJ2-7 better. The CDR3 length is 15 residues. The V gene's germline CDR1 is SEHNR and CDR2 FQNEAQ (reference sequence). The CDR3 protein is CASSFTAGTGREQYF. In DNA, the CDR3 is TGTGCCAGCAGCTTCACTGCCGGGACAGGGCGCGAGCAGTACTTC.

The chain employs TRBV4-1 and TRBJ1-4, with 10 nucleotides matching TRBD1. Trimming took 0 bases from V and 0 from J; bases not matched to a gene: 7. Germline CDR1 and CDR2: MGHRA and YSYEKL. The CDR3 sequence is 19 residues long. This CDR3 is CASSQDLRQGAATNEKLFF. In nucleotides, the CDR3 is TGCGCCAGCAGCCAAGATCTTCGACAGGGGGCCGCAACTAATGAAAAACTGTTTTTT.

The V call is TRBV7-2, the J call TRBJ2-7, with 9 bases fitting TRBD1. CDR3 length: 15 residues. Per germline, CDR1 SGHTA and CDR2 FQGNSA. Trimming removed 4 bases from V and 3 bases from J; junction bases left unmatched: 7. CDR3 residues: CASSSKGQGNYEQYF. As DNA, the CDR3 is TGTGCCAGCAGCTCCAAGGGACAGGGAAACTACGAGCAGTACTTC.

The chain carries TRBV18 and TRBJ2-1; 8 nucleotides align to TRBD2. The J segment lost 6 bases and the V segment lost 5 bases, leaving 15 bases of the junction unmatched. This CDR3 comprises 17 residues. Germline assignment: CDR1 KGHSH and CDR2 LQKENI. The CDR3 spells CASSTSGTRGVGNEQFF. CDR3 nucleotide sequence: TGTGCCAGCTCAACCTCCGGGACTAGAGGGGTGGGCAATGAGCAGTTCTTC.

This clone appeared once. The CDR3 bases are TGTGCCAGCTGCCCGGGAACAGGGAGTGAAAAACTGTTTTTT. Residues: CASCPGTGSEKLFF. The rearrangement links TRBV7-2 to TRBJ1-4; tentative D call: TRBD1 (6 bases). CDR1 is SGHTA, CDR2 FQGNSA, per germline. Trimming left V 8 bases short and J 7 bases short, with 17 bases between. The CDR3 contains 14 residues. The full variable domain, in which reference TRBV7-2 and TRBJ1-4 provide the parts outside the CDR3, is GAGVSQSPSNKVTEKGKDVELRCDPISGHTALYWYRQSLGQGLEFLIYFQGNSAPDKSGLPSDRFSAERTGGSVSTLTIQRTQQEDSAVYLCASCPGTGSEKLFFGSGTQLSVL.

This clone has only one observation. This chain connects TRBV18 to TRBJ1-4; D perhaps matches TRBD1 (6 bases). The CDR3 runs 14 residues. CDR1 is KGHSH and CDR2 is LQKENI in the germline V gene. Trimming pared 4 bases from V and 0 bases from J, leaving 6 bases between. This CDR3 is CASSRTATNEKLFF. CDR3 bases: TGTGCCAGCTCACGGACAGCAACTAATGAAAAACTGTTTTTT.

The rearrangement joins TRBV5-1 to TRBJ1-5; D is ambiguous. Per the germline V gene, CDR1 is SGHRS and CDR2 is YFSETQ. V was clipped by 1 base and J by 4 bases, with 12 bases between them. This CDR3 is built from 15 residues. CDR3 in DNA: TGCGCCAGCAGCTTGTTAGGAGCCCGGAATCAGCCCCAGCATTTT. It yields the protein CASSLLGARNQPQHF.

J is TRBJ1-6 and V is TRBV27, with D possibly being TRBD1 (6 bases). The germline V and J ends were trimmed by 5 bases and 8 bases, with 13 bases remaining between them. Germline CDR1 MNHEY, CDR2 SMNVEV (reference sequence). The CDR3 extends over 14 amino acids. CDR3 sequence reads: CASSHRYRDSPLHF. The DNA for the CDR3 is TGTGCCAGCAGTCACCGGTACAGGGATTCACCCCTCCACTTT.

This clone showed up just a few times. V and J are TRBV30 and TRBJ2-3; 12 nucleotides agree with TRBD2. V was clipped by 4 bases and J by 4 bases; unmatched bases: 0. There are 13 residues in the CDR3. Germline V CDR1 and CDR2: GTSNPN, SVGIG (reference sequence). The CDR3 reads CAWTSGGADTQYF. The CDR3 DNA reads TGTGCCTGGACTAGCGGGGGGGCAGATACGCAGTATTTT.

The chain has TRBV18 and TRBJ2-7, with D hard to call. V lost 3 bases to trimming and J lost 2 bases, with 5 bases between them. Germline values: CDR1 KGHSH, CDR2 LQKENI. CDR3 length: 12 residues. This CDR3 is CASSPTAYEQYF. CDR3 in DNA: TGTGCCAGCTCACCCACGGCCTACGAGCAGTACTTC.

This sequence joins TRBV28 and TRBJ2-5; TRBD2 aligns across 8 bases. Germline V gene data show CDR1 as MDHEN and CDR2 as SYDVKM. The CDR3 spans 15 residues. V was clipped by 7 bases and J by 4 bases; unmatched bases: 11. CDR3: CASNGQSGGAETQYF. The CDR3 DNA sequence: TGTGCCAGCAATGGGCAAAGCGGGGGCGCAGAGACCCAGTACTTC.

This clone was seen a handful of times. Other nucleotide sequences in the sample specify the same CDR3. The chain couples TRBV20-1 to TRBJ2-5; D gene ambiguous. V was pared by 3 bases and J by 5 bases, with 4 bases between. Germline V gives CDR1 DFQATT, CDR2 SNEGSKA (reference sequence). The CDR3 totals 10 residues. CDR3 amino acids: CSASSETQYF. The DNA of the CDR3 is TGCAGTGCTAGTAGTGAGACCCAGTACTTC.

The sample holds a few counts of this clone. The CDR3 DNA sequence: TGTGCCAGCAGACGGGTCCCCAAGAACGAGCAGTACTTC. It translates to CASRRVPKNEQYF. The V call is TRBV6-1, the J call TRBJ2-7, with D hard to call. CDR1 and CDR2 from the germline V gene are MNHNS and SASEGT. Trimming pared 6 bases from V and 5 bases from J, leaving 14 bases between. The CDR3 is 13 residues long.

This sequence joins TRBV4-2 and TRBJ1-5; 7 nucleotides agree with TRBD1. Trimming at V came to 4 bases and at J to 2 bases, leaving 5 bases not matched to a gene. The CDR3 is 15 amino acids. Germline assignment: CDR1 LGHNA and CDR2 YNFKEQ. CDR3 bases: TGTGCCAGCAGCCTCCACAGGGGACGCAATCAGCCCCAGCATTTT. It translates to CASSLHRGRNQPQHF.

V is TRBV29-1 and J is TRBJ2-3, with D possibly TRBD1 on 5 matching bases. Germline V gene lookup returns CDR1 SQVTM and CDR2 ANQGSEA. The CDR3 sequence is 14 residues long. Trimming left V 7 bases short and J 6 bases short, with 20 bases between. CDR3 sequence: CSAPAQGLMDTQYF. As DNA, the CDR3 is TGCAGCGCCCCCGCGCAGGGCCTGATGGATACGCAGTATTTT.

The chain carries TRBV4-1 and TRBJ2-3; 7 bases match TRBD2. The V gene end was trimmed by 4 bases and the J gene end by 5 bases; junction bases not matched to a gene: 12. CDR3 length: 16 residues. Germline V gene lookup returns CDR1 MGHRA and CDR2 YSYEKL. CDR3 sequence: CASSRPGGGSRDTQYF. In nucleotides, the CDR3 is TGCGCCAGCAGCCGGCCCGGCGGCGGGAGTAGAGATACGCAGTATTTT.

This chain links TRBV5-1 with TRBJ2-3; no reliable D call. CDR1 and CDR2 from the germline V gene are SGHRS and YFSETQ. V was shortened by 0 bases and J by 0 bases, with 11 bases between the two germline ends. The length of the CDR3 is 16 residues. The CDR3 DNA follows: TGCGCCAGCAGCTTGGGAGGCGGTACCAGCACAGATACGCAGTATTTT. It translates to CASSLGGGTSTDTQYF.